This T cell receptor (beta chain) comes out of a study of shared clonotypes between healthy human individuals. Study-wide points: Read depth was anticipated to influence clonotype sharing among donors.

The repertoire was sequenced with immunoSEQ multiplex PCR; TCRdb's copy has only in-frame clones and lacks some. Of some 2,500,000 clones in the sample, over 85% were seen once. In germline, CDR1 is SGHTA, CDR2 FQGTGA. There are 12 residues in the CDR3. Trimming removed 4 bases at V and 9 bases at J, with 13 bases between. As for this clone: Antigen specificity is unknown.

This clonotype originated in a man aged 18 to 29 in good health. Some clones in this sample may be carry-over from other donors' samples. The chain has TRBV7-3 and TRBJ2-7; D could derive from TRBD1 or TRBD2 (6 bases each). The specimen sequenced was naive CD4+ T cells from PBMCs. Subset noted: CD45RA+ positively selected. The CDR3 DNA is TGTGCCAGCAGCTCCCCCGGGGGCAGGCAGTACTTC. This sequence encodes CASSSPGGRQYF.